Each of the 16 T cell receptor beta chains below was sequenced from the same sample in a study of long-term antiretroviral therapy in people with HIV. Investigators performed immunoSEQ version v3.0 at survey level. TCRdb keeps only in-frame clones here, not all; method: immunoSEQ multiplex PCR. The table lists 18,000 or so clones, roughly 78% of them singletons. This specimen was unsorted PBMCs, taken at the start of antiretroviral therapy, before treatment. These receptors came from a woman aged 40 to 55 with HIV.

The chain is built from TRBV5-1 and TRBJ2-1, with a weak D call TRBD2 (5 bases). Looked up from germline, CDR1 is SGHRS and CDR2 is YFSETQ. The CDR3 loop spans 13 amino acids. V was pared by 4 bases and J by 6 bases, with 11 bases between. The CDR3 loop reads CASSEGLPNEQFF. The CDR3 nucleotides are TGCGCCAGCAGCGAGGGCCTTCCCAATGAGCAGTTCTTC.

The chain couples TRBV7-9 to TRBJ1-4, with a possible D match to TRBD1 (5 bases). CDR1 and CDR2 from the germline V gene are SEHNR and FQNEAQ (reference sequence). V was trimmed by 0 bases and J by 12 bases, leaving 8 bases between them. CDR3 length: 12 amino acids. The CDR3 region is CASSLAPGQLFF. DNA of the CDR3: TGTGCCAGCAGCTTAGCGCCGGGACAACTGTTTTTT.

This clone has more than one count but fewer than ten. The rearrangement links TRBV30 to TRBJ2-3, with D perhaps matching TRBD1 or TRBD2 (6 bases each). Germline CDR1 is GTSNPN and CDR2 is SVGIG (reference sequence). CDR3 length: 14 amino acids. The V and J ends lost 4 bases and 0 bases respectively, with 11 bases between them. CDR3: CAWKGDSSTDTQYF. The CDR3 DNA is TGTGCCTGGAAGGGGGACTCTAGCACAGATACGCAGTATTTT.

In its sample, this clone was seen a few times. The V gene is TRBV7-9, the J gene TRBJ2-7, with unresolved D. V was trimmed by 5 bases and J by 5 bases, leaving 10 bases between them. The germline CDR1 and CDR2 sequences are SEHNR and FQNEAQ (reference sequence). The CDR3 length is 12 residues. In DNA, the CDR3 is TGTGCCAGCAGCCCGGGTGTCCACGAGCAGTACTTC. Translated: CASSPGVHEQYF.

V is TRBV19 and J is TRBJ2-7, with 8 bases lining up with TRBD2. CDR1 is LNHDA and CDR2 is SQIVND in the germline V gene (reference sequence). J was trimmed by 2 bases and V by 3 bases; bases with no gene match: 3. This CDR3 has 14 residues. CDR3 loop: CASSMRGVAYEQYF. CDR3 nucleotide sequence: TGTGCCAGTAGTATGCGGGGGGTCGCCTACGAGCAGTACTTC.

The chain employs TRBV5-1 and TRBJ2-5; D not certain. Deletions cut 5 bases from V and 5 bases from J, with 13 bases between. This CDR3 is 13 amino acids long. Germline V gives CDR1 SGHRS, CDR2 YFSETQ. The CDR3 here is CASRLLPGETQYF. The CDR3 coding sequence is TGCGCCAGCAGACTACTTCCCGGGGAGACCCAGTACTTC.

The rearrangement joins TRBV5-6 to TRBJ2-5, with D hard to call. CDR3 length: 13 amino acids. V was trimmed by 6 bases and J by 5 bases, leaving 14 bases between them. Germline V lookup: CDR1 SGHDT, CDR2 YYEEEE. The CDR3 region has the DNA TGTGCCAGCACCCTGGGCAGAACGGAGACCCAGTACTTC. It codes for CASTLGRTETQYF.

The gene calls are TRBV7-2 and TRBJ1-3; D call uncertain. Germline V gene data show CDR1 as SGHTA and CDR2 as FQGNSA. V lost 0 bases to trimming and J lost 4 bases, with 13 bases between them. The CDR3 covers 16 residues. CDR3 in amino acids: CASSLAQVGSGNTIYF. DNA of the CDR3: TGTGCCAGCAGCTTAGCGCAGGTGGGGAGCGGAAACACCATATATTTT.

J is TRBJ2-1 and V is TRBV7-9; TRBD1 or TRBD2 may be the D gene (5 bases each). CDR1 is SEHNR, CDR2 FQNEAQ, per germline (reference sequence). The CDR3 runs 16 residues. V lost 1 base and J lost 4, with 14 bases in between. This CDR3 is CASSLVQGEAYNEQFF. The DNA of the CDR3 is TGTGCCAGCAGCTTAGTTCAGGGAGAGGCATACAATGAGCAGTTCTTC.

The chain links TRBV4-3 to TRBJ2-2, with D unresolved. The CDR3 covers 13 residues. V gave up 5 bases and J gave up 1 base, with 5 bases separating them. Germline loops: CDR1 LGHNA, CDR2 YSLEER. The CDR3 here is CASSRQNTGELFF. CDR3 nucleotide sequence: TGCGCCAGCAGCAGACAGAACACCGGGGAGCTGTTTTTT.

This clone was seen once. The chain uses TRBV11-2 and TRBJ1-1; 8 nucleotides align to TRBD1. The germline CDR1 and CDR2 sequences are SGHAT and FQNNGV. V was clipped by 6 bases and J by 6 bases; unmatched bases: 6. CDR3 length equals 13 residues. DNA of the CDR3: TGTGCCAGCAGAAAAGCAGGGGGCCCTGAAGCTTTCTTT. Translating gives CASRKAGGPEAFF.

V gene TRBV7-8 combines with J gene TRBJ2-5; D gene uncertain. CDR3 length: 15 residues. The germline gives CDR1 SGHVS, CDR2 FQNEAQ. The V gene lost 5 bases and the J gene lost 4 bases, with 17 bases spanning the gap. CDR3: CASSARRVRGETQYF. The CDR3 coding sequence is TGTGCCAGCAGCGCCCGCCGCGTCCGAGGAGAGACCCAGTACTTC.

The chain joins TRBV5-5 to TRBJ2-5, with 8 positions matching TRBD2. The CDR3 is 17 amino acids. Losses at the gene ends were 2 bases for V and 3 bases for J; bases not matched to a gene: 12. Germline CDR1 and CDR2: SGHKS and YYEKEE (reference sequence). Written as DNA, the CDR3 is TGTGCCAGCAGCTTCAGTGGAGCGGGGGCCCCCGAAGAGACCCAGTACTTC. Translation gives CASSFSGAGAPEETQYF.

The V call is TRBV15, the J call TRBJ2-2; D is unresolved. Germline V gives CDR1 LNHNV, CDR2 YYDKDF (reference sequence). V shed 0 bases and J shed 3 bases, with 8 bases lying between them. The CDR3 is 15 amino acids. The CDR3 spells CATSRDLLDTGELFF. In nucleotides, the CDR3 is TGTGCCACCAGCAGAGATCTCCTGGACACCGGGGAGCTGTTTTTT.

This chain uses TRBV28 with TRBJ1-2, with a tentative D call TRBD1 (5 bases). The V gene's germline CDR1 is MDHEN and CDR2 SYDVKM. The length of the CDR3 is 11 residues. The V and J ends lost 6 bases and 6 bases respectively, with 8 bases between them. DNA of the CDR3: TGTGCCAGCAGGCGGGGGAATGGCTACACCTTC. Protein sequence: CASRRGNGYTF.

Written as DNA, the CDR3 is TGCGCCAGCAGCCAGATGGGGATCCTAGGGAGTAACAGATACGAGCAGTACTTC. Its translation: CASSQMGILGSNRYEQYF. The chain employs TRBV4-1 and TRBJ2-7, with D maybe TRBD2 (5 bases). The CDR3 covers 18 residues. The V end lost 3 bases, the J end lost 4 bases, and 25 bases lay between the germline ends. Germline CDR1 reads MGHRA; CDR2 reads YSYEKL.